The 11 T cell receptor beta chains presented below share a single source sample, sequenced in a study of CD8+ T cells in alopecia areata. Extraction and reverse transcription of RNA yielded cDNA as the sequencing template. Profiled with immunoSEQ multiplex PCR; TCRdb holds only in-frame clones, not every one. The sample includes about 200,000 clones, about 53% seen only once; the top ten take 0.4% to 0.55%. Sequenced here: CD4+ T cells sorted from blood, sampled at week 0. The source is a human donor with alopecia areata.

CDR3 DNA: TGTGCCAGCAGCGTAGACGGGACCTCCTCCCGAGGGGGAAAACTGTTTTTT. Protein: CASSVDGTSSRGGKLFF. This sequence joins TRBV9 and TRBJ1-4; D may be TRBD1 (6 bases). Germline loops: CDR1 SGDLS, CDR2 YYNGEE. Trimming removed 0 bases from V and 10 bases from J, with 22 bases in between. The CDR3 has 17 residues. Full variable domain (rest looked up from reference TRBV9 and TRBJ1-4): DSGVTQTPKHLITATGQRVTLRCSPRSGDLSVYWYQQSLDQGLQFLIQYYNGEERAKGNILERFSAQQFPDLHSELNLSSLELGDSALYFCASSVDGTSSRGGKLFFGSGTQLSVL.

The chain couples TRBV30 to TRBJ2-7, with 7 bases matching TRBD1. V shed 3 bases and J 5 bases; nucleotides not matched to a gene: 10. Germline lookup yields CDR1 GTSNPN and CDR2 SVGIG (reference sequence). This CDR3 spans 14 amino acids. The CDR3 protein is CAWRRDRVSHEQYF. The CDR3 nucleotides are TGTGCCTGGAGGCGCGACAGGGTATCCCACGAGCAGTACTTC.

This clone has only a few counts. The chain has TRBV5-1 and TRBJ1-2, with no clear D. The germline V gene has CDR1 SGHRS and CDR2 YFSETQ. Trimming took off 4 bases at V and 3 bases at J, with 13 bases between the two ends. This CDR3 has 14 residues. As DNA, the CDR3 is TGCGCCAGCAGCCCCCTAGGGAGCGACTATGGCTACACCTTC. It translates to CASSPLGSDYGYTF.

This clone was detected a few times. The chain joins TRBV14 to TRBJ1-4; D gene unclear. Between the trimmed V and J ends, which lost 1 base and 8 bases, there was a span of 17 bases. There are 16 residues in the CDR3. The germline V gene encodes CDR1 SGHDN and CDR2 FVKESK. The CDR3 nucleotides are TGTGCCAGCAGCCAAGGGGCGGCTAGGTCGAGCGAAAAACTGTTTTTT. It specifies CASSQGAARSSEKLFF.

This chain connects TRBV5-1 to TRBJ2-6, with TRBD2 matching 13 bases. Germline values: CDR1 SGHRS, CDR2 YFSETQ. V dropped 4 bases and J dropped 2; count of bases not matched to a gene: 6. CDR3 length equals 18 residues. The CDR3: CASSQGLAGAPGANVLTF. The DNA for the CDR3 is TGCGCCAGCAGCCAAGGACTAGCGGGAGCTCCTGGGGCCAACGTCCTGACTTTC. Full variable domain (remainder filled in from reference TRBV5-1 and TRBJ2-6): KAGVTQTPRYLIKTRGQQVTLSCSPISGHRSVSWYQQTPGQGLQFLFEYFSETQRNKGNFPGRFSGRQFSNSRSEMNVSTLELGDSALYLCASSQGLAGAPGANVLTFGAGSRLTVL.

The CDR3 nucleotides are TGTGCCAGCACAAAAGACACCGGGGAGCTGTTTTTT. It is translated as CASTKDTGELFF. The rearrangement links TRBV9 to TRBJ2-2; D remains unclear. This CDR3 comprises 12 residues. The germline V gene has CDR1 SGDLS and CDR2 YYNGEE. The germline V and J ends were trimmed by 6 bases and 3 bases, with 6 bases remaining between them.

The J gene is TRBJ1-2, the V gene TRBV4-2; D gene unclear. Trimming pared 0 bases from V and 8 bases from J, leaving 19 bases between. Per the germline V gene, CDR1 is LGHNA and CDR2 is YNFKEQ. The CDR3 runs to 16 residues. The chain's CDR3 is CASSQEAGSKLAGYTF. CDR3 DNA: TGTGCCAGCAGCCAAGAGGCCGGATCCAAGCTCGCGGGCTACACCTTC.

The rearrangement joins TRBV20-1 to TRBJ1-2; maybe TRBD1 (6 bases). Germline V gene data show CDR1 as DFQATT and CDR2 as SNEGSKA (reference sequence). V was shortened by 6 bases and J by 4 bases, with 9 bases between the two germline ends. This CDR3 region has 11 residues. This CDR3 reads CSAWTVYGYTF. CDR3 nucleotide sequence: TGCAGTGCGTGGACAGTCTATGGCTACACCTTC.

This clone was observed a handful of times. The chain joins TRBV4-2 to TRBJ2-5, with TRBD1 identical over 7 bases. This CDR3 contains 16 residues. The germline V gene encodes CDR1 LGHNA and CDR2 YNFKEQ. Trimming removed 4 bases from V and 4 bases from J; junction bases left unmatched: 12. This chain's CDR3 is CASSLNLGQEGETQYF. The CDR3, as DNA: TGTGCCAGCAGCCTAAATCTTGGACAGGAAGGAGAGACCCAGTACTTC.

The chain employs TRBV5-6 and TRBJ1-6; TRBD1 might be the D (6 bases). Germline-derived CDR1 and CDR2 are SGHDT and YYEEEE. The length of the CDR3 is 16 residues. The V end was cut by 2 bases, the J end by 6 bases, with 15 bases between. This chain's CDR3 is CASSFGMRTANSPLHF. The CDR3, as DNA: TGTGCCAGCAGCTTTGGGATGAGGACAGCTAATTCACCCCTCCACTTT.

The chain couples TRBV2 to TRBJ1-2, with a tentative D call TRBD1 (6 bases). The CDR3 has 13 amino acids. V was cut by 1 base and J by 9 bases, with 12 bases left in between. Germline V gene lookup returns CDR1 SNHLY and CDR2 FYNNEI. In nucleotides, the CDR3 is TGTGCCAGCAGTGAAGATCGGCAGGGGAGCTACACCTTC. It encodes CASSEDRQGSYTF. Based on the CDR3 plus reference TRBV2 and TRBJ1-2, the full variable domain is EPEVTQTPSHQVTQMGQEVILRCVPISNHLYFYWYRQILGQKVEFLVSFYNNEISEKSEIFDDQFSVERPDGSNFTLKIRSTKLEDSAMYFCASSEDRQGSYTFGSGTRLTVV.